This T cell receptor beta chain emerged from a study of T-cell reconstitution after alpha-beta-depleted transplantation in children. This clonotype occurred a few times. The V gene's germline CDR1 is SGHAT and CDR2 FQDESV (reference sequence). The CDR3 runs 12 residues. Trimming took 3 bases from V and 7 from J, leaving 9 bases between them. The TCRbeta library incorporated unique molecular identifiers. In TCRdb, the PCR reads were re-called with MiXCR into one record per CDR3 protein. The sample shows more than 450,000 distinct CDR3 sequences, around 17% of them seen only once. The sequence derives from a human donor who donated a stem cell graft to a child with acute lymphoblastic leukemia. J is TRBJ1-2 and V is TRBV11-1; no clear D. This material consisted of PBMCs from the stem cell graft donor, taken from the stem cell graft. Here the CDR3 reads CASSFSKGGYTF. The CDR3 region has the DNA TGTGCCAGCAGCTTTTCAAAAGGTGGCTACACCTTC.